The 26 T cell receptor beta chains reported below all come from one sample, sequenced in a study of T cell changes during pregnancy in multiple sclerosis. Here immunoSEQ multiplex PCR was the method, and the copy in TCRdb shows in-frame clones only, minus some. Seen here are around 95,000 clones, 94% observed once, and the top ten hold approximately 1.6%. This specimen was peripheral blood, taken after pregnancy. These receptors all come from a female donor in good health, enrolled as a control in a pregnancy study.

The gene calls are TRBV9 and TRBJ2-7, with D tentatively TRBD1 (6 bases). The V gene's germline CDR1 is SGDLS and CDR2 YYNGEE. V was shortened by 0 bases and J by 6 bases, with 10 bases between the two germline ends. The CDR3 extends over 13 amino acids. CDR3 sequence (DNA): TGTGCCAGCAGCGTAGTGGGACAAGGCGAGCAGTACTTC. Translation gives CASSVVGQGEQYF.

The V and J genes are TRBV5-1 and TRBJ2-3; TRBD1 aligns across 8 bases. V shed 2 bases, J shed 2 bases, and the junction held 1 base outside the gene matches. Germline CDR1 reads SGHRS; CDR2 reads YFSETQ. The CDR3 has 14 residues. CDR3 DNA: TGCGCCAGCAGCTTACAGGGGGACACAGATACGCAGTATTTT. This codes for CASSLQGDTDTQYF.

The CDR3 loop is CASSLLYGRATGELFF. The CDR3 region has the DNA TGCGCCAGCAGCTTACTGTACGGGAGGGCCACCGGGGAGCTGTTTTTT. The chain combines TRBV5-1 with TRBJ2-2; 8 bases line up with TRBD2. CDR3 length equals 16 residues. Germline CDR1 reads SGHRS; CDR2 reads YFSETQ. The V gene end was trimmed by 2 bases and the J gene end by 4 bases; junction bases not matched to a gene: 7.

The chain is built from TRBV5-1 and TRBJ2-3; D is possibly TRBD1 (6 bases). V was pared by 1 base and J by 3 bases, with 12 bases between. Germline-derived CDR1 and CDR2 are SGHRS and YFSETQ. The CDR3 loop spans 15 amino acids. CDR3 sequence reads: CASSLSRQGTDTQYF. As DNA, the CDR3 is TGCGCCAGCAGCTTGTCGAGGCAGGGGACAGATACGCAGTATTTT.

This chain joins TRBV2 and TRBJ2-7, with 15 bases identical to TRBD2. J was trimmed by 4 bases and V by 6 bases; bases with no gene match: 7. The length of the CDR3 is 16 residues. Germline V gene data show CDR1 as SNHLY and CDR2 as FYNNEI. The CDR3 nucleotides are TGTGCCAGCAGGGCCGGGACTAGCGGGAGGTTGTACGAGCAGTACTTC. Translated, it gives CASRAGTSGRLYEQYF.

The CDR3 is CASSSLRDRENIQYF. The CDR3 DNA reads TGTGCCAGCAGCTCCTTGAGGGACAGGGAAAACATTCAGTACTTC. The genes are TRBV11-2 and TRBJ2-4; 9 bases match TRBD1. The germline CDR1 and CDR2 sequences are SGHAT and FQNNGV. The V gene end was trimmed by 4 bases and the J gene end by 5 bases; junction bases not matched to a gene: 6. This CDR3 comprises 15 residues. Filled out from reference TRBV11-2 and TRBJ2-4, the complete variable domain reads EAGVAQSPRYKIIEKRQSVAFWCNPISGHATLYWYQQILGQGPKLLIQFQNNGVVDDSQLPKDRFSAERLKGVDSTLKIQPAKLEDSAVYLCASSSLRDRENIQYFGAGTRLSVL.

This CDR3 reads CASYTPGFGNTEAFF. The CDR3 DNA follows: TGTGCCAGCTATACACCGGGGTTCGGGAACACTGAAGCTTTCTTT. V gene TRBV2 combines with J gene TRBJ1-1; D ambiguous. The length of the CDR3 is 15 residues. The V end was cut by 8 bases, the J end by 1 base, with 17 bases between. CDR1 and CDR2 from the germline V gene are SNHLY and FYNNEI. Variable domain in full (rest from reference TRBV2 and TRBJ1-1): EPEVTQTPSHQVTQMGQEVILRCVPISNHLYFYWYRQILGQKVEFLVSFYNNEISEKSEIFDDQFSVERPDGSNFTLKIRSTKLEDSAMYFCASYTPGFGNTEAFFGQGTRLTVV.

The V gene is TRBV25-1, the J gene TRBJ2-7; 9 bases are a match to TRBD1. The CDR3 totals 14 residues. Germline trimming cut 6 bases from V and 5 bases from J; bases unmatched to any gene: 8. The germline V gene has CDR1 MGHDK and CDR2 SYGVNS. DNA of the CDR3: TGTGCCAGCAGCCAATCAGACAGGGGGAACGAGCAGTACTTC. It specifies CASSQSDRGNEQYF.

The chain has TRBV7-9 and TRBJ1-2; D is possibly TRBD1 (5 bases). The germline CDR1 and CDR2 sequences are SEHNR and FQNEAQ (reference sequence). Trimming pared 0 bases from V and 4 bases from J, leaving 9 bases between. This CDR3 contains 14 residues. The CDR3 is CASSLAGAAYGYTF. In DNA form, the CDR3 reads TGTGCCAGCAGCTTAGCTGGGGCGGCCTATGGCTACACCTTC. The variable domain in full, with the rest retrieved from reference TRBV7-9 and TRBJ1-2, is DTGVSQNPRHKITKRGQNVTFRCDPISEHNRLYWYRQTLGQGPEFLTYFQNEAQLEKSRLLSDRFSAERPKGSFSTLEIQRTEQGDSAMYLCASSLAGAAYGYTFGSGTRLTVV.

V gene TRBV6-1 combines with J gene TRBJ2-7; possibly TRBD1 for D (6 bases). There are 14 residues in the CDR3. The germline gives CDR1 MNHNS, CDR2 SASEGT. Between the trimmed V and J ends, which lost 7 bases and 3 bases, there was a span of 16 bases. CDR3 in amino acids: CASKETGLGYEQYF. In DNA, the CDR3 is TGTGCCAGCAAGGAGACAGGTCTAGGCTACGAGCAGTACTTC.

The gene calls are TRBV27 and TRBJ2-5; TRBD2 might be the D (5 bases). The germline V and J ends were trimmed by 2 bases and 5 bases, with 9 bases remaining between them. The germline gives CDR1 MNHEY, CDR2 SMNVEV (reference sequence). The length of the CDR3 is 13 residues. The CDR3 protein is CASSLAGVETQYF. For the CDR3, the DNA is TGTGCCAGCAGTTTAGCGGGTGTGGAGACCCAGTACTTC.

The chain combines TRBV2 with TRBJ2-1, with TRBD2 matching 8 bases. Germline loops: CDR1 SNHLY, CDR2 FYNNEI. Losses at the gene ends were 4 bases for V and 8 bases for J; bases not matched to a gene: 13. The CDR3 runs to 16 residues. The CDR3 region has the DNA TGTGCCAGCAGTGTGATGATGGCGGGAGGACTCGATGAGCAGTTCTTC. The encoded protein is CASSVMMAGGLDEQFF.

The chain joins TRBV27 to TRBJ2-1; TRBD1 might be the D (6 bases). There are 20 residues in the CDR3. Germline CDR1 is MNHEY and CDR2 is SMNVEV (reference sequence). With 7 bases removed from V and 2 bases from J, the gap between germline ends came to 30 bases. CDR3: CASTLNPSAGAPPAYNEQFF. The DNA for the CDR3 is TGTGCCAGCACGCTAAACCCCAGCGCAGGGGCCCCCCCGGCCTACAATGAGCAGTTCTTC.

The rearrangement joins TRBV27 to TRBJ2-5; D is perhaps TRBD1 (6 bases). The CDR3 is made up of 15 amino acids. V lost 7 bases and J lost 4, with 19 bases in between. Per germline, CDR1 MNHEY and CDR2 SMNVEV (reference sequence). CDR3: CASTPKGVSPETQYF. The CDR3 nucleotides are TGTGCCAGCACCCCGAAGGGGGTATCGCCAGAGACCCAGTACTTC.

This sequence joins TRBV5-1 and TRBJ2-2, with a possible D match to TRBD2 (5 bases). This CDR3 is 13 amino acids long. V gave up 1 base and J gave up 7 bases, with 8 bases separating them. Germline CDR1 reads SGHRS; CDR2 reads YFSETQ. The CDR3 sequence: CASSLSGGGELFF. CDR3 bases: TGCGCCAGCAGCTTGAGTGGAGGCGGGGAGCTGTTTTTT.

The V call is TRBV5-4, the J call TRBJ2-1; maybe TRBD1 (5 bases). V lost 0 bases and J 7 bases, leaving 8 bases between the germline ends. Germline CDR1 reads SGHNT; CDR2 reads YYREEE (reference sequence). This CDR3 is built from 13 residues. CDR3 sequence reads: CASSLAQGNEQFF. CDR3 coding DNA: TGTGCCAGCAGCTTGGCCCAGGGAAATGAGCAGTTCTTC.

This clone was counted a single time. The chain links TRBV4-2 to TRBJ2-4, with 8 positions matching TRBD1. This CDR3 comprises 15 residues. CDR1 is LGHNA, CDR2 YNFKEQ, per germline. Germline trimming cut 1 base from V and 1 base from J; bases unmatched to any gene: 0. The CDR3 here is CASSQGQGAKNIQYF. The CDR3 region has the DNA TGTGCCAGCAGCCAAGGACAGGGGGCCAAAAACATTCAGTACTTC.

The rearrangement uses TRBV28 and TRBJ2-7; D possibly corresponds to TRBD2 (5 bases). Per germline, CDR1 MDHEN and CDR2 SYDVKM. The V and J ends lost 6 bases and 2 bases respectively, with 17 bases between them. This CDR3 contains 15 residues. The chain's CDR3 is CASRARADRTYEQYF. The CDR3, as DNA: TGTGCCAGCAGAGCGAGGGCCGACCGCACCTACGAGCAGTACTTC.

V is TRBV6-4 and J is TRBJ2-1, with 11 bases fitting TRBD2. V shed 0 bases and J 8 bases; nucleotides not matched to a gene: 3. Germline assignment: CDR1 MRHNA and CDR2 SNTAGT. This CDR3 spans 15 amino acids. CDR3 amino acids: CASSDSLAGGDEQFF. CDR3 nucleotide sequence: TGTGCCAGCAGTGACTCCCTAGCGGGAGGCGATGAGCAGTTCTTC.

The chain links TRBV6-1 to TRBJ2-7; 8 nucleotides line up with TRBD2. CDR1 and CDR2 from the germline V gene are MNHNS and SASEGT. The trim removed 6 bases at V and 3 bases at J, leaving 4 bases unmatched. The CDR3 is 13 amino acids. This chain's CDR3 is CASRGLVLYEQYF. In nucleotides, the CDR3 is TGTGCCAGCAGGGGACTAGTCCTCTACGAGCAGTACTTC.

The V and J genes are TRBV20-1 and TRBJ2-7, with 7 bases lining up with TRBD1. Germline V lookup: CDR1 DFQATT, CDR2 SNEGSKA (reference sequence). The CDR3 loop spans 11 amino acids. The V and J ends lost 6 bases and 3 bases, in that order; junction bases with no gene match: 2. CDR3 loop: CSANRGYEQYF. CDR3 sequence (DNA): TGCAGTGCCAACAGGGGCTACGAGCAGTACTTC.

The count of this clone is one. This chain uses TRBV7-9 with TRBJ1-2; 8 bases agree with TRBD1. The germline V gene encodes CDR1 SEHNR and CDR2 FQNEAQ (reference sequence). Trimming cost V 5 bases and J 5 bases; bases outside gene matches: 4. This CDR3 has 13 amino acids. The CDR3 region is CASSPRQGYGYTF. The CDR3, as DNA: TGTGCCAGCAGCCCGCGACAGGGGTATGGCTACACCTTC.

The CDR3 bases are TGTGCCAGCAGCTCTAACCCAAATACAGGGGGATACCAAGAGACCCAGTACTTC. Its translation: CASSSNPNTGGYQETQYF. V and J are TRBV7-9 and TRBJ2-5; 8 positions match TRBD1. The CDR3 runs to 18 residues. V lost 4 bases and J lost 0; bases outside the gene matches: 13. Germline V gene data show CDR1 as SEHNR and CDR2 as FQNEAQ (reference sequence).

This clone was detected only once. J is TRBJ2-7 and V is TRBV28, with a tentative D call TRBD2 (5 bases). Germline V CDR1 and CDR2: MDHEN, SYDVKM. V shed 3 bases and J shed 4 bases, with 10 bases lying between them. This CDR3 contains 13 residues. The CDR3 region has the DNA TGTGCCAGCAGTTTCCCCCCGGGGTACGAGCAGTACTTC. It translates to CASSFPPGYEQYF.

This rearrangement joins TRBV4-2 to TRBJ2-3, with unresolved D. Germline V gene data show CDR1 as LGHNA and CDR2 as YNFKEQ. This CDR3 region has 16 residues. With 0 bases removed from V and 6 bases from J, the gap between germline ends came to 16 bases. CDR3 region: CASSQDLTTVGDTQYF. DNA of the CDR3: TGTGCCAGCAGCCAAGATCTTACTACCGTAGGCGATACGCAGTATTTT.

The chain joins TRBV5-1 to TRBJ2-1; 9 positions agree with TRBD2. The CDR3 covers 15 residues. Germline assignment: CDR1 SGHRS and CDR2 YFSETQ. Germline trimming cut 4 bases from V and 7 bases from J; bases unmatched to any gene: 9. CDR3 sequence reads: CASSPVAGEINEQFF. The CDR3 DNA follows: TGCGCCAGCAGCCCCGTAGCGGGAGAGATAAATGAGCAGTTCTTC. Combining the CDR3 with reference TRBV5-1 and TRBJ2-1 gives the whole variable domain KAGVTQTPRYLIKTRGQQVTLSCSPISGHRSVSWYQQTPGQGLQFLFEYFSETQRNKGNFPGRFSGRQFSNSRSEMNVSTLELGDSALYLCASSPVAGEINEQFFGPGTRLTVL.